These 32 T cell receptor beta chains were sequenced from one sample in a study of blood T cell repertoires in COVID-19. Clones were sequenced by immunoSEQ multiplex PCR, and TCRdb holds only the in-frame ones, with some missing. The sample holds about 80,000 clones; over 75% are singletons and the top ten take approximately 12%. The sample consisted of peripheral blood. Source of these receptors: an older man with acute or convalescent COVID-19.

The rearrangement links TRBV6-5 to TRBJ1-2; TRBD1 matches 7 bases. This CDR3 has 12 residues. Germline loops: CDR1 MNHEY, CDR2 SVGAGI. V gave up 7 bases and J gave up 8 bases; unmatched junction bases: 7. This chain's CDR3 is CASTTGSEGYTF. CDR3 coding DNA: TGTGCCAGCACGACAGGGTCAGAGGGCTACACCTTC.

The chain uses TRBV5-1 and TRBJ2-1; a possible D gene is TRBD1 (6 bases). Germline CDR1 SGHRS, CDR2 YFSETQ. V was pared by 4 bases and J by 5 bases, with 19 bases between. CDR3 length: 16 residues. For the CDR3, the DNA is TGCGCCAGCAGCCTACGAATACAGGGTTCAAACAATGAGCAGTTCTTC. It is translated as CASSLRIQGSNNEQFF.

This chain connects TRBV11-2 to TRBJ1-1; D call uncertain. This CDR3 is 13 amino acids long. Trimming took off 5 bases at V and 4 bases at J, with 11 bases between the two ends. Germline CDR1 and CDR2: SGHAT and FQNNGV. In DNA form, the CDR3 reads TGTGCCAGCAGCCCTAATCGAGGCACTGAAGCTTTCTTT. Its translation is CASSPNRGTEAFF.

The chain employs TRBV5-1 and TRBJ1-2, with D possibly being TRBD1 (6 bases). The V end lost 0 bases, the J end lost 8 bases, and 11 bases lay between the germline ends. The V gene's germline CDR1 is SGHRS and CDR2 YFSETQ. The CDR3 spans 13 residues. CDR3 in amino acids: CASSLGQGMGYTF. CDR3 nucleotide sequence: TGCGCCAGCAGCTTGGGCCAGGGGATGGGCTACACCTTC.

This clone came up once. The CDR3 nucleotides are TGTGCCAGCAGCCTAGAAATGGGCCGCACAGATACGCAGTATTTT. This gives the protein CASSLEMGRTDTQYF. The chain has TRBV14 and TRBJ2-3, with unresolved D. This CDR3 spans 15 amino acids. The V end lost 4 bases, the J end lost 1 base, and 12 bases lay between the germline ends. Germline-derived CDR1 and CDR2 are SGHDN and FVKESK.

The V call is TRBV7-8, the J call TRBJ2-2, with 10 bases aligning to TRBD1. Germline V gene sequence: CDR1 SGHVS, CDR2 FQNEAQ. V was pared by 11 bases and J by 3 bases, with 3 bases of the junction left unmatched. The length of the CDR3 is 13 residues. CDR3 residues: CAGTGEDTGELFF. Here the CDR3 DNA reads TGTGCCGGGACAGGGGAGGACACCGGGGAGCTGTTTTTT. The whole variable domain, filled in from reference TRBV7-8 and TRBJ2-2, reads GAGVSQSPRYKVAKRGQDVALRCDPISGHVSLFWYQQALGQGPEFLTYFQNEAQLDKSGLPSDRFFAERPEGSVSTLKIQRTQQEDSAVYLCAGTGEDTGELFFGEGSRLTVL.

The gene calls are TRBV6-5 and TRBJ1-5; the match to TRBD1 covers 10 bases. The CDR3 totals 15 residues. After removal of 6 bases from V and 2 bases from J, the junction contained 4 bases not matched to a gene. Germline loops: CDR1 MNHEY, CDR2 SVGAGI. The CDR3 sequence is CASRRGTGGNQPQHF. The CDR3 nucleotides read TGTGCCAGCAGGCGTGGGACAGGGGGCAATCAGCCCCAGCATTTT.

The chain carries TRBV18 and TRBJ1-1; 8 bases fit TRBD1. This CDR3 has 16 residues. V shed 3 bases and J 0 bases; nucleotides not matched to a gene: 6. In germline, CDR1 is KGHSH, CDR2 LQKENI. CDR3 nucleotide sequence: TGTGCCAGCTCACCCGACGGACAGGGCATGAACACTGAAGCTTTCTTT. Protein: CASSPDGQGMNTEAFF.

About this clone itself: A read error may account for a junction end that differs from germline. The V call is TRBV5-1, the J call TRBJ2-3, with D possibly matching TRBD2 (6 bases). The CDR3 is 14 residues long. Germline lookup yields CDR1 SGHRS and CDR2 YFSETQ. The CDR3 bases are TGCGCCAGCACCTTGGGGGGAGACACAGATACGCAGTATTTT. This codes for CASTLGGDTDTQYF.

The rearrangement joins TRBV19 to TRBJ1-2, with no clear D. The V and J ends lost 5 bases and 5 bases respectively, with 15 bases between them. From germline, CDR1 is LNHDA and CDR2 SQIVND (reference sequence). The length of the CDR3 is 14 residues. CDR3 DNA: TGTGCCAGTAGTTTGGGTCAGATGAGGTATGGCTACACCTTC. Amino acids: CASSLGQMRYGYTF.

This sequence joins TRBV5-8 and TRBJ1-6; 7 nucleotides match TRBD1. The CDR3 has 16 residues. V trimming: 2 bases; J trimming: 2 bases; junction bases outside the gene matches: 4. Germline V gives CDR1 SGHTS, CDR2 YDEGEE. The CDR3 sequence: CASSLTGTAYNSPLHF. The CDR3 region has the DNA TGTGCCAGCAGCTTAACCGGGACAGCCTATAATTCACCCCTCCACTTT.

This clone was seen only once. The chain carries TRBV3-1 (or the pseudogene TRBV3-2) and TRBJ1-5, with a weak D call TRBD1 (6 bases). The CDR3 spans 13 residues. Germline V gene lookup returns CDR1 LGHDT and CDR2 YNNKEL (reference sequence). V lost 1 base to trimming and J lost 6 bases, with 7 bases between them. CDR3 nucleotide sequence: TGTGCCAGCAGCCAAGGGGACATTCAGCCCCAGCATTTT. Encoded protein: CASSQGDIQPQHF.

J is TRBJ2-7 and V is TRBV19; weak D call: TRBD1 (6 bases). Germline assignment: CDR1 LNHDA and CDR2 SQIVND (reference sequence). There are 15 residues in the CDR3. V was trimmed by 5 bases and J by 0 bases, leaving 14 bases between them. In DNA, the CDR3 is TGTGCCAGTAGTCCTCGGCCGGACAGCTCCTACGAGCAGTACTTC. This encodes CASSPRPDSSYEQYF.

The chain employs TRBV6-5 and TRBJ1-1, with TRBD1 matching 7 bases. The CDR3 loop spans 13 amino acids. Trimming at V came to 6 bases and at J to 4 bases, leaving 5 bases not matched to a gene. In germline, CDR1 is MNHEY, CDR2 SVGAGI. Here the CDR3 DNA reads TGTGCCAGCAGAGATACAGGGGCCACTGAAGCTTTCTTT. It encodes CASRDTGATEAFF.

The table lists this clone with a few counts. The chain couples TRBV5-1 to TRBJ1-2; 8 bases are a match to TRBD1. CDR1 and CDR2 (germline): SGHRS, YFSETQ. J was trimmed by 8 bases and V by 0 bases; bases with no gene match: 12. This CDR3 is built from 16 residues. The CDR3 reads CASSLGRSGTGDGYTF. The CDR3 DNA reads TGCGCCAGCAGCTTGGGCCGTTCTGGGACAGGCGACGGCTACACCTTC.

J is TRBJ2-2 and V is TRBV7-9, with a weak D call TRBD1 (5 bases). Germline V gene sequence: CDR1 SEHNR, CDR2 FQNEAQ (reference sequence). Trimming left V 2 bases short and J 5 bases short, with 9 bases between. This CDR3 has 14 residues. The DNA of the CDR3 is TGTGCCAGCAGCTTAATCCAGGGTACCGGGGAGCTGTTTTTT. Translated: CASSLIQGTGELFF.

The V gene is TRBV9, the J gene TRBJ2-5, with 13 positions matching TRBD2. The CDR3 runs 16 residues. J was trimmed by 2 bases and V by 4 bases; bases with no gene match: 5. The germline V gene has CDR1 SGDLS and CDR2 YYNGEE. CDR3 in amino acids: CASSPRTSGGQETQYF. CDR3 bases: TGTGCCAGCAGCCCTAGGACTAGCGGGGGTCAAGAGACCCAGTACTTC.

The CDR3 is CASRGTLNTEAFF. CDR3 coding DNA: TGTGCCAGCAGGGGGACATTAAACACTGAAGCTTTCTTT. The chain combines TRBV27 with TRBJ1-1, with D maybe TRBD1 (6 bases). The CDR3 extends over 13 amino acids. Trimming removed 6 bases from V and 2 bases from J, with 10 bases in between. Germline V gene sequence: CDR1 MNHEY, CDR2 SMNVEV (reference sequence).

This chain links TRBV5-4 with TRBJ2-3; TRBD2 aligns across 15 bases. Germline V CDR1 and CDR2: SGHNT, YYREEE (reference sequence). Trimming cost V 4 bases and J 3 bases; bases outside gene matches: 9. The CDR3 loop spans 18 amino acids. CDR3 residues: CASSRTSGGAYVTDTQYF. CDR3 DNA sequence: TGTGCCAGCAGCAGGACTAGCGGGGGGGCCTATGTGACAGATACGCAGTATTTT.

The chain employs TRBV7-3 and TRBJ2-2; 12 bases are a match to TRBD2. The length of the CDR3 is 19 residues. The germline gives CDR1 SGHTA, CDR2 FQGTGA. Unmatched junction bases numbered 12, after V lost 7 bases and J lost 0 bases. The DNA for the CDR3 is TGTGCCAGCAACACCATCCCCGGGACTAGCGGGTCGAACACCGGGGAGCTGTTTTTT. This sequence encodes CASNTIPGTSGSNTGELFF.

DNA for the CDR3: TGTGCCAGCAGTTCCGCGAAACTCGGCAATCAGCCCCAGCATTTT. Its translation: CASSSAKLGNQPQHF. The V gene is TRBV6-5, the J gene TRBJ1-5; D unresolved. Trimming took 4 bases from V and 2 from J, leaving 12 bases between them. The germline V gene has CDR1 MNHEY and CDR2 SVGAGI. The length of the CDR3 is 15 residues.

The chain has TRBV29-1 and TRBJ1-2, with 7 bases lining up with TRBD1. This CDR3 comprises 13 residues. Trimming took 6 bases from V and 8 from J; bases not matched to a gene: 12. Germline lookup yields CDR1 SQVTM and CDR2 ANQGSEA. CDR3 loop: CSVRRDRAGGYTF. The CDR3 DNA sequence: TGCAGCGTGCGCCGTGACAGGGCGGGCGGCTACACCTTC. Variable domain in full (rest from reference TRBV29-1 and TRBJ1-2): SAVISQKPSRDICQRGTSLTIQCQVDSQVTMMFWYRQQPGQSLTLIATANQGSEATYESGFVIDKFPISRPNLTFSTLTVSNMSPEDSSIYLCSVRRDRAGGYTFGSGTRLTVV.

This chain connects TRBV7-9 to TRBJ1-1; D uncertain. Germline V gene lookup returns CDR1 SEHNR and CDR2 FQNEAQ (reference sequence). The CDR3 extends over 15 amino acids. V shed 2 bases and J shed 0 bases, with 10 bases lying between them. The CDR3 is CASSLSESMNTEAFF. The DNA for the CDR3 is TGTGCCAGCAGCTTATCTGAGTCAATGAACACTGAAGCTTTCTTT.

The V gene is TRBV2, the J gene TRBJ2-5, with a possible D match to TRBD2 (6 bases). CDR3 size: 19 residues. Per the germline V gene, CDR1 is SNHLY and CDR2 is FYNNEI. V was cut by 3 bases and J by 2 bases, with 25 bases left in between. The CDR3 sequence is CASSERAGTVKFLQETQYF. CDR3 DNA sequence: TGTGCCAGCAGTGAGCGTGCCGGGACTGTAAAATTCCTACAAGAGACCCAGTACTTC.

V gene TRBV2 combines with J gene TRBJ1-2; 7 nucleotides agree with TRBD1. This CDR3 is 14 amino acids long. Germline V lookup: CDR1 SNHLY, CDR2 FYNNEI. Trimming removed 6 bases from V and 2 bases from J; junction bases left unmatched: 6. The CDR3 bases are TGTGCCAGCAGGGTACAGGGACAGAACTATGGCTACACCTTC. Translating gives CASRVQGQNYGYTF.

This clone has ten or more counts. The chain employs TRBV19 and TRBJ2-1; TRBD2 matches at 8 bases. The CDR3 length is 14 residues. Germline V CDR1 and CDR2: LNHDA, SQIVND (reference sequence). J lost 4 bases, V lost 7 bases, and 6 bases had no gene match. The chain's CDR3 is CASTAGGTYNEQFF. CDR3 nucleotide sequence: TGTGCCAGTACCGCGGGGGGCACGTACAATGAGCAGTTCTTC.

The rearrangement links TRBV10-3 to TRBJ1-1, with D possibly being TRBD1 (5 bases). Trimming cost V 7 bases and J 1 base, with 10 bases left between them. This CDR3 comprises 13 residues. Germline loops: CDR1 ENHRY, CDR2 SYGVKD. CDR3 nucleotide sequence: TGTGCCATCATGGGACTGGAGAACACTGAAGCTTTCTTT. Amino acids: CAIMGLENTEAFF.

V gene TRBV27 combines with J gene TRBJ1-5; 9 nucleotides agree with TRBD1. This CDR3 has 15 amino acids. J lost 5 bases, V lost 6 bases, and 8 bases had no gene match. Germline V lookup: CDR1 MNHEY, CDR2 SMNVEV (reference sequence). The CDR3 nucleotides read TGTGCCAGCAGAGAATTCCGGGACAGGGATCAGCCCCAGCATTTT. This sequence encodes CASREFRDRDQPQHF.

This sequence joins TRBV12-3 or TRBV12-4 and TRBJ1-2; unclear D gene. Trimming stripped 6 bases from V and 8 bases from J, with 16 bases between. This CDR3 region has 13 residues. Here the CDR3 reads CASSKTESSGYTF. The CDR3 DNA is TGTGCCAGCAGCAAAACAGAGTCCTCCGGCTACACCTTC.

The chain has TRBV30 and TRBJ1-5; TRBD1 matches at 8 bases. CDR3 length: 13 residues. Trimming at V came to 1 base and at J to 8 bases, leaving 4 bases not matched to a gene. The germline V gene encodes CDR1 GTSNPN and CDR2 SVGIG (reference sequence). CDR3 amino acids: CAWSGTGQEPQHF. The CDR3 bases are TGTGCCTGGAGTGGGACAGGGCAAGAGCCCCAGCATTTT.

This sequence joins TRBV6-5 and TRBJ2-7; D is perhaps TRBD1 (6 bases). Germline V gene data show CDR1 as MNHEY and CDR2 as SVGAGI. This CDR3 contains 14 residues. Trimming took 7 bases from V and 2 from J, leaving 15 bases between them. This CDR3 is CASNRDTGPYEQYF. The CDR3 DNA sequence: TGTGCCAGCAACCGGGACACTGGACCCTACGAGCAGTACTTC.

This clone was counted only a few times. This chain connects TRBV7-2 to TRBJ1-2; TRBD1 agrees at 10 bases. After removal of 4 bases from V and 3 bases from J, the junction contained 5 bases not matched to a gene. The CDR3 sequence is 15 residues long. Germline CDR1 is SGHTA and CDR2 is FQGNSA. The CDR3: CASSSGQGFDYGYTF. Written as DNA, the CDR3 is TGTGCCAGCAGCTCGGGACAGGGGTTTGACTATGGCTACACCTTC.